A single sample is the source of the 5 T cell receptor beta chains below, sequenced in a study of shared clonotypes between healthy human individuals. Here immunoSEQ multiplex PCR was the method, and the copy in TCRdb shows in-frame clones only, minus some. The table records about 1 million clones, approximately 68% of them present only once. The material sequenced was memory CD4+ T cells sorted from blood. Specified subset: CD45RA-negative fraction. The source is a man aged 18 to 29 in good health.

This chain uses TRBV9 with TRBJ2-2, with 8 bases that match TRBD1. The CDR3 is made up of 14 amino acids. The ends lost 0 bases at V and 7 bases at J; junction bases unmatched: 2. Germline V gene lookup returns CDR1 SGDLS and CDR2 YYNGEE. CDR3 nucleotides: TGTGCCAGCAGCGTAGCCACAGGGGGCGGGGAGCTGTTTTTT. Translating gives CASSVATGGGELFF.

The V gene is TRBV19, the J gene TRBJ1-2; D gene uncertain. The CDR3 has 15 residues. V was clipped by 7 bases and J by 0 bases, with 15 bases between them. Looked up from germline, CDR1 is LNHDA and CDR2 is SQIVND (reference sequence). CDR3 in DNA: TGTGCCAGTAAAACAGCCTACCCCGCTAACTATGGCTACACCTTC. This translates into CASKTAYPANYGYTF.

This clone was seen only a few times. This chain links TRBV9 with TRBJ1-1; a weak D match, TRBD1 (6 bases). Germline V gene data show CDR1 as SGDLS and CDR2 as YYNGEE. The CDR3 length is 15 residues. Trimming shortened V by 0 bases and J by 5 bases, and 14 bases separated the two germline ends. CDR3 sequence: CASSVGTTQGTEAFF. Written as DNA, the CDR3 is TGTGCCAGCAGCGTAGGGACTACCCAGGGGACTGAAGCTTTCTTT.

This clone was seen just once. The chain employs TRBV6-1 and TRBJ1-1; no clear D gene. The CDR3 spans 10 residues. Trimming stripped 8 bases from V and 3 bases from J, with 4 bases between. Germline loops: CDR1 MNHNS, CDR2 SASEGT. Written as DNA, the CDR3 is TGTGCCAGCTTTGACACTGAAGCTTTCTTT. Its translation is CASFDTEAFF.

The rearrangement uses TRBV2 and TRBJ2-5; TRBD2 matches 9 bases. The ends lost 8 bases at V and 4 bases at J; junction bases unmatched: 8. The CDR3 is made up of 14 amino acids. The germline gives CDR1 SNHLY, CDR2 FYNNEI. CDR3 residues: CASRSGSHPETQYF. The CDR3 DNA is TGTGCCAGCCGTAGCGGGAGTCACCCAGAGACCCAGTACTTC. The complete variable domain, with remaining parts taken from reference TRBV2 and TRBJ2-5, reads EPEVTQTPSHQVTQMGQEVILRCVPISNHLYFYWYRQILGQKVEFLVSFYNNEISEKSEIFDDQFSVERPDGSNFTLKIRSTKLEDSAMYFCASRSGSHPETQYFGPGTRLLVL.